A selection of T cell receptor beta chains follows, all from one sample in a study of T cells in Graves' hyperthyroidism and ophthalmopathy. TCRdb analysed the multiplex PCR reads with MiXCR anew, one entry per CDR3 protein. The table includes around 450,000 distinct CDR3 sequences, roughly 14% detected once. The material sequenced was blood. The receptors derive from a woman under 30 with Graves' hyperthyroidism. Both conserved end residues are part of each CDR3. Each record gives: J gene, clone size, V gene, D gene, CDR3 DNA, CDR3 protein. The D gene is left open where the match is weak. The size entry is marked missing in some rows and otherwise reads once, few, many or a size class.

j_gene: TRBJ1-2; abundance: few; v_gene: TRBV29-1; d_gene: NA; CDR3nt: TGCAGCGTCAGCAATAACGTTTGGCGGCTCAGCTATGGCTACACCTTC; CDR3aa: CSVSNNVWRLSYGYTF
j_gene: TRBJ1-1; abundance: many; v_gene: TRBV7-9; d_gene: NA; CDR3nt: TGTGCCAGCAGCCGCGGACGGATTGCAAACACTGAAGCTTTCTTT; CDR3aa: CASSRGRIANTEAFF
j_gene: TRBJ2-1; abundance: many; v_gene: TRBV5-5; d_gene: TRBD2; CDR3nt: TGTGCCAGCAGCTTGCGGGATCAAGCGGGGGTCGGGGACAATGAGCAGTTCTTC; CDR3aa: CASSLRDQAGVGDNEQFF
j_gene: TRBJ2-7; abundance: many; v_gene: TRBV7-9; d_gene: NA; CDR3nt: TGTGCCAGCAGACCCTCTTCGACAGCGCCAAGCTCCTACGAGCAGTACTTC; CDR3aa: CASRPSSTAPSSYEQYF
j_gene: TRBJ2-3; abundance: few; v_gene: TRBV10-1; d_gene: NA; CDR3nt: TGCGCCAGCAGTGAATGGGCCCGGGATACGCAGTATTTT; CDR3aa: CASSEWARDTQYF
j_gene: TRBJ1-4; abundance: many; v_gene: TRBV6-1; d_gene: NA; CDR3nt: TGTGCCAGCAGTGAAGCGGCGGCAGGGGTTGAAAAACTGTTTTTT; CDR3aa: CASSEAAAGVEKLFF
j_gene: TRBJ2-1; abundance: NA; v_gene: TRBV7-6; d_gene: TRBD1; CDR3nt: TGTGCCAGCAGCTCCGGGACAGGGCACTACAATGAGCAGTTCTTC; CDR3aa: CASSSGTGHYNEQFF
j_gene: TRBJ2-3; abundance: NA; v_gene: TRBV28; d_gene: TRBD1; CDR3nt: TGTGCCAGCAAAGACAGGGTCCTAGATACGCAGTATTTT; CDR3aa: CASKDRVLDTQYF
j_gene: TRBJ2-5; abundance: many; v_gene: TRBV6-5; d_gene: TRBD1; CDR3nt: TGTGCCAGCAGTTACTGGGGGACAGGACAAGAGACCCAGTACTTC; CDR3aa: CASSYWGTGQETQYF
j_gene: TRBJ2-7; abundance: NA; v_gene: TRBV18; d_gene: NA; CDR3nt: TGTGCCAGCTCACCACGGAGCCCGGCAGGCCCCGGCAGCTACGAGCAGTACTTC; CDR3aa: CASSPRSPAGPGSYEQYF
j_gene: TRBJ1-1; abundance: many; v_gene: TRBV28; d_gene: TRBD1; CDR3nt: TGTGCCAGTGTCGGGACAGAGAACACTGAAGCTTTCTTT; CDR3aa: CASVGTENTEAFF
j_gene: TRBJ2-1; abundance: many; v_gene: TRBV7-9; d_gene: TRBD2; CDR3nt: TGTGCCAGCAGCTTACCCGGGACTAGCGGGAGGAATGAGCAGTTCTTC; CDR3aa: CASSLPGTSGRNEQFF
j_gene: TRBJ2-5; abundance: NA; v_gene: TRBV24-1; d_gene: TRBD1; CDR3nt: TGTGCCACCAGTGACTCCAGGGGGCCCATTATGGCCCAGTACTTC; CDR3aa: CATSDSRGPIMAQYF
j_gene: TRBJ2-2; abundance: NA; v_gene: TRBV6-1; d_gene: TRBD2; CDR3nt: TGTGCCAGCAGCGGGAGGGCCGTCTTTCCCGGGGAGCTGTTTTTT; CDR3aa: CASSGRAVFPGELFF
j_gene: TRBJ2-1; abundance: NA; v_gene: TRBV28; d_gene: TRBD2; CDR3nt: TGTGCCAGCAGTCCACGAACTAGCGGGAGGGCAACCTCCTACAATGAGCAGTTCTTC; CDR3aa: CASSPRTSGRATSYNEQFF
j_gene: TRBJ1-2; abundance: NA; v_gene: TRBV4-3; d_gene: NA; CDR3nt: TGCGCCAGCAGCCAAGATCTATCAAGGCGACTAAACTATGGCTACACCTTC; CDR3aa: CASSQDLSRRLNYGYTF
j_gene: TRBJ1-2; abundance: many; v_gene: TRBV5-1; d_gene: NA; CDR3nt: TGCGCCAGCAGCCCCCCGCAGGCGAACTATGGCTACACCTTC; CDR3aa: CASSPPQANYGYTF
j_gene: TRBJ1-1; abundance: many; v_gene: TRBV5-1; d_gene: NA; CDR3nt: TGCGCCAGCAGCTTGGTCGAAAGGGGGAGCACTGAAGCTTTCTTT; CDR3aa: CASSLVERGSTEAFF
j_gene: TRBJ2-7; abundance: NA; v_gene: TRBV4-1; d_gene: NA; CDR3nt: TGCGCCAGCAGCCAAGTCCCCGGGATGTCCTACGAGCAGTACTTC; CDR3aa: CASSQVPGMSYEQYF
j_gene: TRBJ2-7; abundance: many; v_gene: TRBV7-2; d_gene: NA; CDR3nt: TGTGCCAGCGGACGCGGAGGGGGTTTATCCTACGAGCAGTACTTC; CDR3aa: CASGRGGGLSYEQYF
j_gene: TRBJ2-1; abundance: few; v_gene: TRBV7-9; d_gene: NA; CDR3nt: TGTGCCAGCAGCTTAGCGGCCGGGACCCTTGAGCAGTTCTTC; CDR3aa: CASSLAAGTLEQFF
j_gene: TRBJ1-2; abundance: many; v_gene: TRBV11-1; d_gene: TRBD1; CDR3nt: TGTGCCAGCAGCTACCCGGGACAGGGGAATGGCTACACCTTC; CDR3aa: CASSYPGQGNGYTF
j_gene: TRBJ2-5; abundance: many; v_gene: TRBV2; d_gene: NA; CDR3nt: TGTGCCAGCAGTGTAGGTGGGAAAGAGACCCAGTACTTC; CDR3aa: CASSVGGKETQYF
j_gene: TRBJ2-1; abundance: NA; v_gene: TRBV9; d_gene: NA; CDR3nt: TGTGCCAGCAGCGCCCGCGGTGAGCAGTTCTTC; CDR3aa: CASSARGEQFF
j_gene: TRBJ2-3; abundance: many; v_gene: TRBV7-8; d_gene: NA; CDR3nt: TGTGCCAGCAGCTTTACAGGGCCAGATACGCAGTATTTT; CDR3aa: CASSFTGPDTQYF
j_gene: TRBJ2-5; abundance: many; v_gene: TRBV6-2/TRBV6-3; d_gene: NA; CDR3nt: TGTGCCAGCAGACAACCGATACAAGAGACCCAGTACTTC; CDR3aa: CASRQPIQETQYF
j_gene: TRBJ1-2; abundance: many; v_gene: TRBV2; d_gene: NA; CDR3nt: TGTGCCAGCAGTGACTGGGGCCGGGACTATGGCTACACCTTC; CDR3aa: CASSDWGRDYGYTF
j_gene: TRBJ2-3; abundance: NA; v_gene: TRBV19; d_gene: TRBD2; CDR3nt: TGTGCCAGTAGTATAGATCGGGGGGTACTGACAGATACGCAGTATTTT; CDR3aa: CASSIDRGVLTDTQYF
j_gene: TRBJ2-5; abundance: NA; v_gene: TRBV5-1; d_gene: TRBD1; CDR3nt: TGCGCCAGCACTACAGGGGGCGGTGAGACCCAGTACTTC; CDR3aa: CASTTGGGETQYF
j_gene: TRBJ2-5; abundance: few; v_gene: TRBV24-1; d_gene: NA; CDR3nt: TGTGCCACCAGTGTGGAGGGAGAGACCCAGTACTTC; CDR3aa: CATSVEGETQYF
j_gene: TRBJ2-1; abundance: NA; v_gene: TRBV6-5; d_gene: NA; CDR3nt: TGTGCCAGCAGTTACGGGTTTGAGCAGTTCTTC; CDR3aa: CASSYGFEQFF
j_gene: TRBJ1-2; abundance: NA; v_gene: TRBV4-1; d_gene: NA; CDR3nt: TGCGCCAGCAGCCAAGTGGAGGGGATCGGCTACACCTTC; CDR3aa: CASSQVEGIGYTF
j_gene: TRBJ2-5; abundance: NA; v_gene: TRBV15; d_gene: NA; CDR3nt: TGTGCCACCAGCAGACACTTCGATCAAGAGACCCAGTACTTC; CDR3aa: CATSRHFDQETQYF
j_gene: TRBJ2-3; abundance: many; v_gene: TRBV20-1; d_gene: NA; CDR3nt: TGCAGCGGCCGGAGGGCGGGACCGGATACGCAGTATTTT; CDR3aa: CSGRRAGPDTQYF
j_gene: TRBJ2-1; abundance: many; v_gene: TRBV11-3; d_gene: TRBD1; CDR3nt: TGTGCCAGCAGCTTATCCGGGACAGGGAAACAGAATGAGCAGTTCTTC; CDR3aa: CASSLSGTGKQNEQFF
j_gene: TRBJ2-1; abundance: many; v_gene: TRBV28; d_gene: NA; CDR3nt: TGTGCCAGCAGTTTATTCCTAGGCAGGGCGCCCGCGGCCTACAATGAGCAGTTCTTC; CDR3aa: CASSLFLGRAPAAYNEQFF
j_gene: TRBJ2-7; abundance: NA; v_gene: TRBV4-1; d_gene: NA; CDR3nt: TGCGCCAGCAGCCAAACCACGGGGGCCCCATACGAGCAGTACTTC; CDR3aa: CASSQTTGAPYEQYF
j_gene: TRBJ1-1; abundance: many; v_gene: TRBV28; d_gene: NA; CDR3nt: TGTGCCAGCAGTTTAATAACATCCGAAGCTTTCTTT; CDR3aa: CASSLITSEAFF
j_gene: TRBJ2-1; abundance: NA; v_gene: TRBV9; d_gene: TRBD2; CDR3nt: TGTGCCAGCAGCGTAAACATACTAGCGGGGGATGAGCAGTTCTTC; CDR3aa: CASSVNILAGDEQFF